The entry below gives a single TCR beta chain sequence along with its context. Its specificity is unknown. This CDR3 is 15 amino acids long. Germline values: CDR1 SGHVS, CDR2 FNYEAQ. The data derive from a study of CXCR3-negative and CXCR3-positive naive CD8 T cells. General study results and limits: TRB CDR3s were more hydrophobic in CXCR3-positive than in CXCR3-negative naive cells. Comparison of naive CXCR3-negative and CXCR3-positive cells revealed similar TRBV-TRBJ usage, while memory cells differed.

The authors made the TRB cDNA libraries by 5' RACE using UMI labels. Each CDR3 protein gets one entry in TCRdb, which reprocessed the 5' RACE reads and gives no DNA. The sample totals 55,000 to 75,000 distinct CDR3 sequences. The source of this sequence is a human donor in good health. Some clones in this sample may be carry-over from other donors' samples. The chain recombines TRBV7-6 with TRBJ1-4; TCRdb indicates TRBD1, and absent DNA this call remains unverified. Material: naive CXCR3+ CD8+ T cells from blood. Subset meaning: CD45RO-CCR7+CD27+CD95- naive CD8+ T cells expressing CXCR3 (TNR3+). This chain's CDR3 is CASSLNRATNEKLFF.